Listed here is a single TCR beta chain. Its binding antigen is unknown. Per-nucleotide qualities are absent, and no much larger clonotype sits a single base away. Peripheral blood CD8+ and CD4+ T cells from healthy donors, Susac syndrome patients and multiple sclerosis patients were profiled using high-throughput TCR beta sequencing. The multiple sclerosis controls were treatment-naive patients whose relapsing-remitting disease, either stable or active, fulfilled the revised McDonald criteria. Bulk CD8+ and CD4+ T cells were purified magnetically by negative isolation, whereas CD8+ TEMRA cells were enriched by FACS. Blood was drawn into EDTA tubes, processed within 24 hours, and PBMCs were isolated by density gradient centrifugation. PBMCs intended for TCR sequencing were frozen in liquid nitrogen and were later thawed in a 37 degrees C water bath. Purity of sorted or isolated CD4+, CD8+ and CD8+ TEMRA cells was at least 90%.

Including cysteine and phenylalanine, the CDR3 has 15 amino acids. Here the CDR3 DNA is all that survives: 45 bases in frame from base 1. Per the germline V gene, MDHEN is the CDR1 and SYDVKM is the CDR2. Trimming accounts for 2 bases at V and 6 bases at J, while the number of junction bases matched to no gene is 6. RNA was extracted using the RNeasy kit, and about 0.5 to 1 ug of the RNA was reverse transcribed with random hexamers. TCR beta CDR3 regions were amplified with the immunoSEQ multiplex PCR assay covering 54 Vbeta and 13 Jbeta segments. To correct PCR amplification bias, a synthetic template baseline was used for both primer optimization and computational correction. The original pipeline was this. Only productive sequences were kept, with reads annotated to V, D and J genes according to IMGT and analyzed in immunoSEQ Analyzer. To calculate clonality, Shannon entropy was normalized by log2 of the number of productive unique sequences and then subtracted from one. For each patient and control, public and private clones were evaluated within the 100 most prevalent clones. A clone was defined as Susac-specific if it was absent from the healthy and MS cohorts, from roughly 990 published viral clones and from other ImmuneACCESS disease sequences. Clones were called with MiXCR by TCRdb after fastp trimmed the public reads at Q25, and only in-frame beta chains were retained. Rows with one shared CDR3 protein collapse into an entry with the most common genes and DNA. These V and J calls derive from TCRdb rather than the authors' analysis. The table for this sample lists 45,000 to 60,000 distinct CDR3 sequences; roughly 93% of them were counted only once. The ten largest clones take up 0.45% to 0.65% of the sample.

These data originate in a study of CD8 T cells in Susac syndrome (dated by TCRdb to between 2018 and 2021). Concerning the study at large: The study used repertoire sequencing to test whether antigen drove CD8+ T cell activation and differentiation in Susac syndrome. Clonality of the CD8+ T cell repertoire was compared between about a dozen healthy donors, around 14 Susac syndrome patients and 15 multiple sclerosis patients. What the work shows at the level of the full study, not this receptor alone: The number of individuals in the TCR sequencing and HLA analysis was recognized as being relatively small.

The sample comprised CD8+ T cells from PBMCs. The sequence derives from a human donor with multiple sclerosis. The chain couples TRBV28 to TRBJ2-4, and 8 junction bases match TRBD2. The nucleotide sequence is given as TGTGCCAGCAGTTTACGGGGGGGGCAAGGAAACATTCAGTACTTC. This yields the protein CASSLRGGQGNIQYF.